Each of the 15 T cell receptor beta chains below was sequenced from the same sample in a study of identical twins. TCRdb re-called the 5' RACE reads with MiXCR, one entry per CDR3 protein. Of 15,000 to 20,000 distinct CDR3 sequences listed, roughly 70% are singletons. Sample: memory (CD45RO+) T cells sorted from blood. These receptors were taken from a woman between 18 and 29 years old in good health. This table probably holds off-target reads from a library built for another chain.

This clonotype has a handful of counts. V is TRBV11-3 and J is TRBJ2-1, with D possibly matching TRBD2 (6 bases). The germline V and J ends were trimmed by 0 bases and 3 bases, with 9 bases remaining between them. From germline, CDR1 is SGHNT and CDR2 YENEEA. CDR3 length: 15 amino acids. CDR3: CASSLERGNYNEQFF. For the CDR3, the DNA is TGTGCCAGCAGCTTAGAGCGGGGAAACTACAATGAGCAGTTCTTC.

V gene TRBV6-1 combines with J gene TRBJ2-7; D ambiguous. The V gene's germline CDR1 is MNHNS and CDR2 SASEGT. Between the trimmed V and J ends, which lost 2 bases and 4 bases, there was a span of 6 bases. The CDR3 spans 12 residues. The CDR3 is CASSEINYEQYF. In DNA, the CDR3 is TGTGCCAGCAGTGAAATTAATTACGAGCAGTACTTC.

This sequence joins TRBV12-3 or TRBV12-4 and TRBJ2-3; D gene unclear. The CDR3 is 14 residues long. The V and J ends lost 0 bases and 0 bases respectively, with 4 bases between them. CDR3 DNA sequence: TGTGCCAGCAGTTTAGCGCTTAGCACAGATACGCAGTATTTT. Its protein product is CASSLALSTDTQYF.

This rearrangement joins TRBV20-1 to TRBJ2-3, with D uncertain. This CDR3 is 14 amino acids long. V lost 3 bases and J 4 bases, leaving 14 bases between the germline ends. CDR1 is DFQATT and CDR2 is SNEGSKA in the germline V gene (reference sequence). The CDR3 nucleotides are TGCAGTGCTAGCCTTAGGCCGAACTCAGATACGCAGTATTTT. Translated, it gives CSASLRPNSDTQYF.

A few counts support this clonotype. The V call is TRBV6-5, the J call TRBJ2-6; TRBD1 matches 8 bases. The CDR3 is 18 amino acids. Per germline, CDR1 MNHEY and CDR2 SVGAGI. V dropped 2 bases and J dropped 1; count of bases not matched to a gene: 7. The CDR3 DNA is TGTGCCAGCAGTTACGCTGGGACAGGAGTATCTGGGGCCAACGTCCTGACTTTC. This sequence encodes CASSYAGTGVSGANVLTF.

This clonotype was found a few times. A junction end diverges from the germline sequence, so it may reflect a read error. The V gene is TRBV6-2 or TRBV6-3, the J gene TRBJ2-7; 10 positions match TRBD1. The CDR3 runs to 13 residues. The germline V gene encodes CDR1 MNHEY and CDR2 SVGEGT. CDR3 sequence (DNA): TGTGCCAGCAGCCCTGGGACAGGGGCCAGCGGAACCTTC. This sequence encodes CASSPGTGASGTF.

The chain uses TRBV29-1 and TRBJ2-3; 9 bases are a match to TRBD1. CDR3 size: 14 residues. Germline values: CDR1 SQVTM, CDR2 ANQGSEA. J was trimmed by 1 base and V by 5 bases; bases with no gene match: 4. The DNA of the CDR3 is TGCAGCGTTAAACAGGGGGCTGGCACAGATACGCAGTATTTT. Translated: CSVKQGAGTDTQYF.

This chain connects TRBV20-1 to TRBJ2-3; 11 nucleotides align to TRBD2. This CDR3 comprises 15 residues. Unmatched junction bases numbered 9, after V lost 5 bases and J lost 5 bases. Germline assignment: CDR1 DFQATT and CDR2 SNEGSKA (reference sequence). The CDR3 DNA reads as TGCAGTGCTGGGCCTAGCGGGAGGTCTTTAGATACGCAGTATTTT. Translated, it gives CSAGPSGRSLDTQYF.

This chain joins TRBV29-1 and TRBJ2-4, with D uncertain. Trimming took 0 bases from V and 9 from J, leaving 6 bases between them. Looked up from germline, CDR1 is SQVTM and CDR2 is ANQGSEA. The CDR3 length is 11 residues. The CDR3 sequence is CSVEDQLIQYF. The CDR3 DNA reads TGCAGCGTTGAAGATCAACTCATTCAGTACTTC. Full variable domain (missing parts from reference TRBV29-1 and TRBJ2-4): SAVISQKPSRDICQRGTSLTIQCQVDSQVTMMFWYRQQPGQSLTLIATANQGSEATYESGFVIDKFPISRPNLTFSTLTVSNMSPEDSSIYLCSVEDQLIQYFGAGTRLSVL.

CDR3 nucleotides: TGTGCCAGCAGACTAGCGGCCCCGGCCCTCTACGAGCAGTACTTC. Encoded protein: CASRLAAPALYEQYF. The chain couples TRBV6-1 to TRBJ2-7, with 8 bases lining up with TRBD2. This CDR3 contains 15 residues. V was pared by 6 bases and J by 3 bases, with 10 bases of the junction left unmatched. The germline gives CDR1 MNHNS, CDR2 SASEGT.

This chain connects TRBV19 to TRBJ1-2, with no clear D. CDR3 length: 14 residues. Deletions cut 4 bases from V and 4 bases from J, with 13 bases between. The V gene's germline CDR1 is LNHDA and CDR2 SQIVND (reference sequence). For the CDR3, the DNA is TGTGCCAGTAGTAGGCAGCGCCAATCCTATGGCTACACCTTC. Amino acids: CASSRQRQSYGYTF.

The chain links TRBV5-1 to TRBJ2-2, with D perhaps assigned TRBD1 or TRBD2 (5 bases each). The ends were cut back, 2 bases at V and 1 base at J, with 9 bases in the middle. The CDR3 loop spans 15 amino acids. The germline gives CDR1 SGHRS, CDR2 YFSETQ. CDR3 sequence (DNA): TGCGCCAGCAGCTTATTGGGACGGAACACCGGGGAGCTGTTTTTT. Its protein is CASSLLGRNTGELFF. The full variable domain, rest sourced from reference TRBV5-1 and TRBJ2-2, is KAGVTQTPRYLIKTRGQQVTLSCSPISGHRSVSWYQQTPGQGLQFLFEYFSETQRNKGNFPGRFSGRQFSNSRSEMNVSTLELGDSALYLCASSLLGRNTGELFFGEGSRLTVL.

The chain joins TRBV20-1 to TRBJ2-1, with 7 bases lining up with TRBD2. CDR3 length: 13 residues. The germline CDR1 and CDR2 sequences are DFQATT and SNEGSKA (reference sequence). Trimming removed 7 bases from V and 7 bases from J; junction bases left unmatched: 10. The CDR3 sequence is CSVLRDYLNEQFF. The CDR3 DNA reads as TGCAGTGTTCTCCGGGACTATCTTAATGAGCAGTTCTTC.

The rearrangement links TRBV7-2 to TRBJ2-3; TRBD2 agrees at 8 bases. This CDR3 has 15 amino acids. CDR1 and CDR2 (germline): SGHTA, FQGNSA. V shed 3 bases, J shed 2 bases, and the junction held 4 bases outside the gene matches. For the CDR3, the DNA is TGTGCCAGCAGCTTGGCTAGCGGGTCCACAGATACGCAGTATTTT. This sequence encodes CASSLASGSTDTQYF.

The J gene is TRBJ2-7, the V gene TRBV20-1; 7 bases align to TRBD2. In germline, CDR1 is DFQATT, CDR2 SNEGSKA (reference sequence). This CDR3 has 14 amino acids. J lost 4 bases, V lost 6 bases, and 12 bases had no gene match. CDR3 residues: CSATSPGGTYEQYF. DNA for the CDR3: TGCAGTGCCACATCACCGGGAGGAACTTACGAGCAGTACTTC.